Shown below are 14 T cell receptor beta chains from a single sample sequenced in a study of control samples from healthy donors and cancer patients. The assay was immunoSEQ multiplex PCR, and TCRdb's table has in-frame clones only and misses some. The top ten hold about 4.9% of the sample, which has under 150,000 clones, around 90% seen once. Input material: blood. All receptors derive from a man aged 25 to 40 in good health.

The chain uses TRBV7-9 and TRBJ1-1; D is perhaps TRBD1 (5 bases). Germline V lookup: CDR1 SEHNR, CDR2 FQNEAQ (reference sequence). The ends were cut back, 5 bases at V and 4 bases at J, with 14 bases in the middle. There are 14 residues in the CDR3. CDR3 DNA: TGTGCCAGCAGCCCCAAACCCGGGGGCACTGAAGCTTTCTTT. Protein sequence: CASSPKPGGTEAFF.

This clone has just one count. The gene calls are TRBV20-1 and TRBJ2-1; the match to TRBD2 covers 10 bases. V shed 3 bases, J shed 6 bases, and the junction held 5 bases outside the gene matches. The V gene's germline CDR1 is DFQATT and CDR2 SNEGSKA (reference sequence). CDR3 length: 14 amino acids. The CDR3 DNA is TGCAGTGCTAGTAGCGGGGGGCAGATCAATGAGCAGTTCTTC. The encoded protein is CSASSGGQINEQFF.

The V gene is TRBV14, the J gene TRBJ1-1, with D perhaps matching TRBD1 (6 bases). CDR1 SGHDN and CDR2 FVKESK come from the germline V gene. This CDR3 has 13 residues. The V end was cut by 4 bases, the J end by 4 bases, with 10 bases between. The CDR3 sequence is CASSRTESTEAFF. The CDR3 DNA is TGTGCCAGCAGCCGGACAGAGAGCACTGAAGCTTTCTTT.

The CDR3 DNA reads TGCGCCAGCAGCTTAAGAGGGGACGCGTTCTTC. The encoded protein is CASSLRGDAFF. V and J are TRBV5-1 and TRBJ2-1; D assignment may be TRBD1 or TRBD2 (5 bases each). The V gene lost 2 bases and the J gene lost 15 bases, with 12 bases spanning the gap. The CDR3 covers 11 residues. From germline, CDR1 is SGHRS and CDR2 YFSETQ.

V is TRBV27 and J is TRBJ2-3, with a tentative D call TRBD1 (6 bases). The CDR3 is made up of 17 amino acids. V was trimmed by 6 bases and J by 0 bases, leaving 19 bases between them. Germline CDR1 and CDR2: MNHEY and SMNVEV (reference sequence). This CDR3 is CASSHTLGTQSTDTQYF. The CDR3 bases are TGTGCCAGCAGCCATACATTAGGGACACAAAGCACAGATACGCAGTATTTT.

This clone has just one count. The V call is TRBV5-6, the J call TRBJ1-1; 8 bases map to TRBD1. V lost 3 bases, J lost 0 bases, and 10 bases stayed unmatched. The V gene's germline CDR1 is SGHDT and CDR2 YYEEEE. This CDR3 region has 17 residues. CDR3 DNA sequence: TGTGCCAGCAGCTCTTCACCGGGACAGGTCATGAACACTGAAGCTTTCTTT. Amino acid sequence: CASSSSPGQVMNTEAFF.

The chain is built from TRBV3-1 (or the pseudogene TRBV3-2) and TRBJ1-2; no reliable D call. V was trimmed by 6 bases and J by 8 bases, leaving 13 bases between them. Per the germline V gene, CDR1 is LGHDT and CDR2 is YNNKEL (reference sequence). The CDR3 loop spans 12 amino acids. The CDR3 bases are TGTGCCAGCAGGGGCGGCAATTCCGGCTACACCTTC. Amino acids: CASRGGNSGYTF.

The table lists this clone with a few counts. Other nucleotide sequences from this sample produce the same CDR3. The chain carries TRBV6-4 and TRBJ2-3; 9 positions match TRBD2. The CDR3 covers 15 residues. The V gene end was trimmed by 4 bases and the J gene end by 0 bases; junction bases not matched to a gene: 2. Germline CDR1 is MRHNA and CDR2 is SNTAGT. The CDR3 reads CASSATSGSTDTQYF. In DNA, the CDR3 is TGTGCCAGCAGTGCGACTAGCGGTAGCACAGATACGCAGTATTTT.

The V and J genes are TRBV6-2 or TRBV6-3 and TRBJ1-2; a possible D gene is TRBD1 (6 bases). This CDR3 has 16 amino acids. The V gene's germline CDR1 is MNHEY and CDR2 SVGEGT. V dropped 5 bases and J dropped 5 bases, with 21 bases sitting between them. Written as DNA, the CDR3 is TGTGCCAGCAGTCACCCGGGACACTTCTTAGAGTATGGCTACACCTTC. Its translation: CASSHPGHFLEYGYTF.

The chain is built from TRBV29-1 and TRBJ1-2; maybe TRBD1 (6 bases). Germline lookup yields CDR1 SQVTM and CDR2 ANQGSEA. The CDR3 has 12 amino acids. The V end was cut by 4 bases, the J end by 3 bases, with 9 bases between. The DNA for the CDR3 is TGCAGCGTTGCCCGGACAGACTATGGCTACACCTTC. This translates into CSVARTDYGYTF.

The CDR3 reads CASSWGLAGAEVNTGELFF. The CDR3 DNA sequence: TGTGCCAGCAGCTGGGGACTAGCGGGGGCTGAGGTTAACACCGGGGAGCTGTTTTTT. The chain employs TRBV7-2 and TRBJ2-2; 14 nucleotides match TRBD2. V shed 4 bases and J 2 bases; nucleotides not matched to a gene: 9. Germline CDR1 SGHTA, CDR2 FQGNSA. The CDR3 contains 19 residues.

A single count supports this clone. V usage is TRBV6-5 and J usage is TRBJ2-7; 7 nucleotides line up with TRBD1. V was clipped by 6 bases and J by 4 bases; unmatched bases: 15. The CDR3 is 16 residues long. Germline V gene lookup returns CDR1 MNHEY and CDR2 SVGAGI. CDR3 amino acids: CASSYTPGTARYEQYF. The CDR3 DNA reads TGTGCCAGCAGCTACACCCCCGGGACAGCCAGGTACGAGCAGTACTTC.

The genes are TRBV11-2 and TRBJ1-2; no firm D call. This CDR3 has 15 amino acids. Germline V CDR1 and CDR2: SGHAT, FQNNGV. With 1 base removed from V and 4 bases from J, the gap between germline ends came to 13 bases. The CDR3 spells CASSLAFGEPYGYTF. The CDR3 DNA reads as TGTGCCAGCAGCTTAGCCTTCGGGGAGCCCTATGGCTACACCTTC.

This clone occurred once. J is TRBJ2-5 and V is TRBV5-4; 12 positions match TRBD2. The CDR3 runs 15 residues. CDR1 and CDR2 (germline): SGHNT, YYREEE (reference sequence). Germline trimming cut 3 bases from V and 5 bases from J; bases unmatched to any gene: 5. The CDR3 region has the DNA TGTGCCAGCAGCTCTAGCGGGGGGGTGCGGGAGACCCAGTACTTC. Translated: CASSSSGGVRETQYF. The entire variable domain, with the rest obtained from reference TRBV5-4 and TRBJ2-5, is as follows: ETGVTQSPTHLIKTRGQQVTLRCSSQSGHNTVSWYQQALGQGPQFIFQYYREEENGRGNFPPRFSGLQFPNYSSELNVNALELDDSALYLCASSSSGGVRETQYFGPGTRLLVL.